The clone carrying this T cell receptor beta chain was counted ten times or more. What it binds is not known. Quantitative barcoded 5'-RACE was used to prepare TCR beta libraries. TCRdb re-analysed the 5' RACE reads in MiXCR, keeping a single row per CDR3 protein. The data show some 54,000 distinct CDR3 sequences, with about 7% seen just once and about 8.9% held by the top ten. The data were obtained in a study of CD8 T cells in ankylosing spondylitis. Study-wide points: Clones linked to disease, bearing a CD8+ phenotype, were relatively rare in peripheral blood. Roughly eight highly homologous variants made up a TCR beta motif that seemed to typify ankylosing spondylitis blood. The authors reported significant enrichment of disease-linked clones in matched ankylosing spondylitis synovial fluid.

This TCR was recovered from a female donor with ankylosing spondylitis or in good health (not recorded which). The source material was blood, either unsorted or a sorted T cell fraction (not recorded which).

This CDR3 is CASSLQGPGAFF. CDR3 nucleotide sequence: TGTGCCAGCAGTTTACAGGGGCCCGGGGCTTTCTTT. The chain joins TRBV12-3 or TRBV12-4 to TRBJ1-1; maybe TRBD1 (6 bases). The CDR3 runs 12 residues. The V gene lost 2 bases and the J gene lost 11 bases, with 12 bases spanning the gap.